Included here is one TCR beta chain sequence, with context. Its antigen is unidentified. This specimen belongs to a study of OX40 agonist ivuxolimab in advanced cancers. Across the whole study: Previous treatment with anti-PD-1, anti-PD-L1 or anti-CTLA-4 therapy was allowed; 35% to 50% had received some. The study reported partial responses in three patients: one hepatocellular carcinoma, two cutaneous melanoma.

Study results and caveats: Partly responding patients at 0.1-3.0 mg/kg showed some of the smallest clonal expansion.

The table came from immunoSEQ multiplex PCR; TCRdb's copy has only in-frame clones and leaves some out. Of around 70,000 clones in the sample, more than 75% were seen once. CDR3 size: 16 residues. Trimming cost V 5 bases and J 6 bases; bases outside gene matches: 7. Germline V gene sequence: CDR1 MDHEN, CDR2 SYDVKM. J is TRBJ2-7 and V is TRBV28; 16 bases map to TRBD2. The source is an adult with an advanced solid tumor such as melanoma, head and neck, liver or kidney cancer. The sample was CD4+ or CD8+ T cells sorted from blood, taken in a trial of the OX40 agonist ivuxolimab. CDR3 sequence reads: CASSTPGTSGRGEQYF. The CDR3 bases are TGTGCCAGCAGTACCCCCGGGACTAGCGGGAGGGGCGAGCAGTACTTC.